There are a few counts of the clone carrying this T cell receptor beta chain. Antigen unknown. It was RNA transcripts that yielded the amplified TCR beta CDR3 regions. Researchers ran a first-round RT-PCR on the TCR CDR3 using the HTBI primer set. A single record per CDR3 protein comes from TCRdb applying MiXCR to the multiplex PCR reads. Of around 340,000 distinct CDR3 sequences in the sample, 21% are singletons; the top ten hold around half. The data belong to a study of T cells in Graves' hyperthyroidism and ophthalmopathy. The wider study: Peripheral blood collection took place at initial diagnosis, before any treatment.

Study conclusions and caveats: Most clonotypes that expanded in the thyroid above 0.001 also showed up in blood.

The CDR3 has 13 amino acids. Trimming took 7 bases from V and 4 from J, leaving 11 bases between them. In germline, CDR1 is ENHRY, CDR2 SYGVKD. Each 10 ml fresh peripheral blood draw supplied the PBMCs. Sequencing was done on a sample of blood. The V gene is TRBV10-3, the J gene TRBJ1-3, with D hard to call. The receptor comes from a woman aged 50 to 65 with Graves' hyperthyroidism. CDR3 region: CAINQRAGNTIYF. The CDR3 DNA is TGTGCCATCAATCAGAGGGCGGGAAACACCATATATTTT.